A single TCR beta chain is shown here with its context. This specimen belongs to a study of blood T cell repertoires in COVID-19. In the study overall: Some COVID-19 samples were acute and others convalescent; all came from the United States, Italy and Spain. T cells, B-cell-depleted T cells, or PBMCs provided the cDNA or gDNA that served as material.

Per the authors' pipeline: Amplified reference gene primers provided the basis for estimating nucleated cell counts. Profiling relied on immunoSEQ multiplex PCR, and the TCRdb table lists in-frame clones only, not all of them. Clone size and V and J calls were adopted from that table, with D and trimming inferred from the DNA. The data hold over 200,000 clones, with over 75% observed a single time. This sequence originates from a woman aged 45-59 years with acute or convalescent COVID-19. Sequences were obtained from peripheral blood.

The CDR3 loop reads CASSSRTGGDQPQHF. The DNA for the CDR3 is TGTGCCAGCAGTAGCCGGACAGGGGGCGATCAGCCCCAGCATTTT. The chain carries TRBV6-6 and TRBJ1-5; 11 bases are shared with TRBD1. The V gene's germline CDR1 is MNHNY and CDR2 SVGAGI (reference sequence). The CDR3 runs to 15 residues. Losses at the gene ends were 5 bases for V and 5 bases for J; bases not matched to a gene: 5.